What follows is one T cell receptor beta chain and its context. The data were taken from a study of blood T cell repertoires in COVID-19. Study background: Acute and convalescent COVID-19 samples came from the United States, Italy and Spain. Sources were T cells, B-cell-depleted T cells, or PBMCs; the material itself was cDNA or gDNA.

Authors' analysis steps: Reference gene primer amplification gave nucleated cell count estimates. Here immunoSEQ multiplex PCR was the method, and the copy in TCRdb shows in-frame clones only, minus some. V and J calls and clone size come straight from that table; D and trimming were deduced from the DNA. In the table there are tens of thousands of clones, roughly 84% of which are singletons. Per the germline V gene, CDR1 is MGHRA and CDR2 is YSYEKL. The CDR3 length is 16 residues. With 4 bases removed from V and 6 bases from J, the gap between germline ends came to 19 bases. This TCR came from a man aged 50 to 60 with acute or convalescent COVID-19. Sequenced: peripheral blood. V and J are TRBV4-1 and TRBJ1-5; D is perhaps TRBD1 (6 bases). CDR3 region: CASSPRGGSGVQPQHF. The CDR3 DNA sequence: TGCGCCAGCAGCCCCCGGGGGGGTTCAGGGGTTCAGCCCCAGCATTTT.